This T cell receptor beta chain was documented in a study of T-cell reconstitution after alpha-beta-depleted transplantation in children. This clonotype was detected only a few times. A TCRbeta library incorporating unique molecular identifiers was prepared. TCRdb re-called the PCR reads through MiXCR, storing one row per CDR3 protein. Among around 250,000 distinct CDR3 sequences listed, about a tenth were seen once. The TCR comes from a human donor who donated a stem cell graft to a child with SCID. The material sequenced was PBMCs from the stem cell graft donor, taken from the stem cell graft.

The CDR3 sequence: CASSPAGVEAFF. The CDR3 DNA reads TGTGCCAGCAGCCCCGCGGGGGTAGAGGCTTTCTTT. The chain uses TRBV7-9 and TRBJ1-1; D is perhaps TRBD1 (5 bases). V lost 5 bases and J lost 11, with 15 bases in between. Germline V CDR1 and CDR2: SEHNR, FQNEAQ (reference sequence). The CDR3 contains 12 residues.